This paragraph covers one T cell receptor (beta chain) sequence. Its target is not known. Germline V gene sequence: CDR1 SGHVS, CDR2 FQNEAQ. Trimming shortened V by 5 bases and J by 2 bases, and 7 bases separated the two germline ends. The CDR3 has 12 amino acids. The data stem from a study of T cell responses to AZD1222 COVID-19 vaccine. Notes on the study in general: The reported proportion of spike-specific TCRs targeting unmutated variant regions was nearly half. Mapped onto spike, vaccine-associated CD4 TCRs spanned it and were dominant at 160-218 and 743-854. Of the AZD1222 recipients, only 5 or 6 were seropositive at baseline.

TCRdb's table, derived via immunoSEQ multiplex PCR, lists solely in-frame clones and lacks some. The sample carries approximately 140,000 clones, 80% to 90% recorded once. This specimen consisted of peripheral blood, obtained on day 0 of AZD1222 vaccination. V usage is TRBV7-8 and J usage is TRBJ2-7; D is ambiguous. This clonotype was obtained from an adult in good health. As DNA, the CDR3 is TGTGCCAGCAGCCCGAATCCCTACGAGCAGTACTTC. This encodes CASSPNPYEQYF.